This T cell receptor (beta chain) was identified in a study of T cell changes during pregnancy in multiple sclerosis. Unmatched junction bases numbered 6, after V lost 4 bases and J lost 5 bases. This CDR3 contains 15 residues. CDR1 is SGHAT and CDR2 is FQNNGV in the germline V gene. Some clones are missing from TCRdb's copy, which holds only in-frame ones; the method was immunoSEQ multiplex PCR. The table records tens of thousands of clones, 80% to 95% of them present only once. This clonotype was sampled from a female donor in good health, enrolled as a control in a pregnancy study. This sample comprised CD4+ T cells from peripheral blood mononuclear cells, obtained after pregnancy. The chain joins TRBV11-2 to TRBJ1-3; TRBD1 aligns across 9 bases. CDR3: CASSSQGQGRNTIYF. The CDR3 DNA sequence: TGTGCCAGCAGCTCACAGGGACAGGGTAGAAACACCATATATTTT.